This is a list of T cell receptor beta chains from one sample in a study of T cell changes during pregnancy in multiple sclerosis. Sequencing was performed with immunoSEQ multiplex PCR; in TCRdb, only in-frame clones are kept and a portion is missing. This sample has under 65,000 clones; around 93% occur once, and the top ten carry about 4%. The sample here was CD8+ T cells from peripheral blood mononuclear cells, taken in the second trimester of pregnancy. All receptors come from a female donor with multiple sclerosis, enrolled in a pregnancy study. Each CDR3 is given without its conserved first and last residue. A D gene is named only where the DNA matches it firmly. Only some rows state a clone size, as once, few, many or a class for expanded clones.

len,abundance,d_gene,v_gene,j_gene,CDR3aa
15,.,.,TRBV28,TRBJ2-5,ASSLTNRGGFQETQY
16,.,TRBD1,TRBV7-9,TRBJ1-2,ASSSQGGEEGTFYGYT
12,few,.,TRBV7-9,TRBJ2-7,ASSPGGVGYEQY
17,.,TRBD1,TRBV5-1,TRBJ1-1,ASSLGDRGNRDGNTEAF
12,few,.,TRBV19,TRBJ1-1,ASSTSFSNTEAF
13,.,.,TRBV5-1,TRBJ2-1,ASSLGHPAYNEQF
13,.,.,TRBV7-3,TRBJ1-1,ASSLGQGTSTEAF
13,.,.,TRBV19,TRBJ1-5,ASRHRVEDNQPQH
12,.,TRBD1,TRBV30,TRBJ2-3,AWSSGQGLDTQY
11,.,.,TRBV11-2,TRBJ2-7,ASSSGQTYEQY
11,.,.,TRBV7-6,TRBJ1-2,ASSLGQGYGYT
15,.,TRBD2,TRBV27,TRBJ2-1,ASSLGLAAPSYNEQF
11,.,.,TRBV29-1,TRBJ2-1,SAPTNPGNEQF
12,.,.,TRBV27,TRBJ2-7,ASIPGHGPYEQY
10,.,.,TRBV2,TRBJ1-1,ASSEWTACAF
12,.,.,TRBV7-9,TRBJ2-1,ASRPPGDYNEQF
12,once,TRBD1,TRBV27,TRBJ1-5,ASQDRGSDQPQH
10,.,.,TRBV11-1,TRBJ1-1,ASSQGVTEAF
11,.,.,TRBV6-6,TRBJ2-3,ASSYSEADTQY
15,.,.,TRBV4-2,TRBJ2-2,ASSPPPGDLATGELF
12,.,.,TRBV30,TRBJ2-1,AWARDRINNEQF
12,.,TRBD2,TRBV10-1,TRBJ2-3,ASSAVAGDSEQY
11,.,.,TRBV2,TRBJ1-1,ATPPGVRTEAF
12,.,TRBD1,TRBV7-6,TRBJ2-7,ASSPQTGSYEQY
14,once,.,TRBV5-4,TRBJ2-3,ASSSQGTPTPDTQY
11,.,.,TRBV7-2,TRBJ2-1,ASGPPGGNEQF
11,once,.,TRBV30,TRBJ2-1,AWTPGTYNEQF
13,.,TRBD1,TRBV2,TRBJ1-1,ASSGLGQGNTEAF
14,.,.,TRBV7-9,TRBJ2-5,ASSLAPTGLQETQY
13,once,.,TRBV11-3,TRBJ2-3,ASSPGQLLADTQY
13,.,TRBD2,TRBV19,TRBJ2-1,ASSIASGRYNEQF
14,.,TRBD2,TRBV11-2,TRBJ2-1,ASSNGLAGVYNEQF
14,.,TRBD1,TRBV4-1,TRBJ2-1,ASSLRGQGALNEQF
9,.,.,TRBV2,TRBJ1-1,ASLAGGEAF
14,.,.,TRBV6-6,TRBJ1-1,ASSYHPGGSRTEAF
12,.,.,TRBV6-5,TRBJ2-5,ASSYKSGGETQY
13,.,TRBD2,TRBV6-7,TRBJ2-3,ASSWERGPGRTQY
10,.,.,TRBV7-6,TRBJ2-2,ASSLGGWELF
13,.,.,TRBV7-8,TRBJ1-5,ASSPVTGSGEPQH
12,.,.,TRBV27,TRBJ2-5,ASSPPARQETQY
12,.,.,TRBV19,TRBJ1-4,ASTDRMTNEKLF
14,.,.,TRBV18,TRBJ2-7,ASSPGDPGVSYEQY
13,.,TRBD1,TRBV27,TRBJ2-1,ASSPGTGSYNEQF
11,.,.,TRBV15,TRBJ1-1,ATSTRRDTEAF
14,.,TRBD2,TRBV27,TRBJ2-1,ASSVPGTSRTNEQF
14,.,.,TRBV4-2,TRBJ2-7,ASSQGASPVLYEQY
9,once,.,TRBV29-1,TRBJ1-2,SADRSGGYT
11,.,TRBD1,TRBV9,TRBJ2-7,ASSVARDSEQY
9,.,.,TRBV2,TRBJ1-2,ASLGRGGYT